The TCR delta chain described here comes from a study of DNA immune sequencing with unique molecular identifiers. Study overall: Buffy-coat γδ T cells, enriched immunomagnetically, supplied the sequenced genomic DNA. Study-wide results and limits: TRD sequences lacking matching primers are not detectable by this approach.

Primers for all 8 TRDV and 4 TRDJ genes amplified genomic DNA in 32-plex. Adapter PCR followed approximately 3 barcoding PCR cycles that attached a 12-nucleotide UMI. TCRdb ran CATT on the multiplex PCR reads. This table holds about 5,200 delta-chain clones, about a tenth found once. This clone was found many times. Its antigen remains unidentified. Germline CDR1 reads TSWWSYY; CDR2 reads QGS. J lost 0 bases, V lost 2 bases, and 25 bases had no gene match. The CDR3 runs to 24 residues. The rearrangement uses TRDV1 and TRDJ1, with 12 bases fitting TRDD3. This receptor was obtained from a human donor in good health. The sample consisted of gamma-delta T cells enriched from blood buffy coat, or unenriched PBMCs (not recorded which). CDR3 protein: CALGEECLPTCGWGIREYTDKLIF. The CDR3 DNA reads as TGTGCTCTTGGGGAAGAATGCCTTCCTACGTGCGGCTGGGGGATACGCGAGTACACCGATAAACTCATCTTT.